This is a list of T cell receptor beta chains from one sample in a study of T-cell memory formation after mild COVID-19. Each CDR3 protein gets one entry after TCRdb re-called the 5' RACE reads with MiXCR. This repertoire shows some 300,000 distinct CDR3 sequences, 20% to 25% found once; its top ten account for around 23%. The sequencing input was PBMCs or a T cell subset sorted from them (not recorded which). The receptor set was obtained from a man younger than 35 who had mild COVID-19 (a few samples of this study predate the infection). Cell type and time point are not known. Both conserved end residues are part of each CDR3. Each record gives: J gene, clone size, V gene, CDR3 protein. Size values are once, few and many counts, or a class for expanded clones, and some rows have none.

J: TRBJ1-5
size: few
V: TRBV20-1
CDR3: CSARIAGTANNQPQHF

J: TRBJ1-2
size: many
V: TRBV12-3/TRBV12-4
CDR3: CASSQGGGYTF

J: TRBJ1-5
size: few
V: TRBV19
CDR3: CASSGNRNQPQHF

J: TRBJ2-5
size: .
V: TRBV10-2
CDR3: CASTPAGQETQYF

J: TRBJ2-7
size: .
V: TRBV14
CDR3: CASREGGSYEQYF

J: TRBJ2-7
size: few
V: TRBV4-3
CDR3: CASSQGRYSYEQYF

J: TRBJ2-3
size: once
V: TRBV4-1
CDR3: CASSPLTHPSTDTQYF

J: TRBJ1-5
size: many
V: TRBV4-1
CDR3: CASSQVADENQPQHF

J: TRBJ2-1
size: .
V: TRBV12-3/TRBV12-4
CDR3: CASSPGGSTYNEQFF

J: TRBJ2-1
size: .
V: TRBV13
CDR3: CASSLVPGNEQFF

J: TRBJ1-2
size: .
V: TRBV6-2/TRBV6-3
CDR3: CASSYRRQGLYGYTF

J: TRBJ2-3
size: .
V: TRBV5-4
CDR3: CASSLGWGNTDTQYF

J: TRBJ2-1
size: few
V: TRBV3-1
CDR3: CASSPEGVVAGGYNEQFF

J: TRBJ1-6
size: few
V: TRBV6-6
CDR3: CASKAGLYQDNSPLHF

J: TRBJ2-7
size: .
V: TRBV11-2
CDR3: CASSSNSYEQYF

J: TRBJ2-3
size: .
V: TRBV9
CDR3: CASSAGDTAIDTQYF

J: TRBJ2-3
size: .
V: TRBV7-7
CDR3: CASSLSGVGDTQYF

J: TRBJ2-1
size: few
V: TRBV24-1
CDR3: CATSAGLPNNEQFF

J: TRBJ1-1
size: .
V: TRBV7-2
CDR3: CASGQAFRATEAFF

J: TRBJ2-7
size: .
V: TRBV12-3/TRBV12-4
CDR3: CASSLFQGPYEQYF

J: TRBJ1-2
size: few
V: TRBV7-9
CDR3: CASSFAGDF

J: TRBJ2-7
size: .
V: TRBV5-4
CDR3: CASSFGGAGGSEQYF

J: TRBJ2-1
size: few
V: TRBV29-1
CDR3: CSVVGGGTGSYNEQFF

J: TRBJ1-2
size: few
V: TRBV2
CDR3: CASSAGTAMGYTF

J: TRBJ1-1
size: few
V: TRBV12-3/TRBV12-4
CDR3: CASSSLRGNTEAFF

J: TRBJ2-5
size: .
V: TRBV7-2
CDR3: CASSFRNFETQYF

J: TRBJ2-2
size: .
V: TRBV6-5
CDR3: CASSQTGNTGELFF

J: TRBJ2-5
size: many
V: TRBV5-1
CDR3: CASSPGQQLQETQYF

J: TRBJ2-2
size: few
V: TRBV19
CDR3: CASSIGQATGELFF

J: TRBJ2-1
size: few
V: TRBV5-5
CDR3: CASSSSGTTYNEQFF

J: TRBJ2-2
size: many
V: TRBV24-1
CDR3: CATSEAQGTGELFF

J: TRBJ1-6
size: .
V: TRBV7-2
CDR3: CASSIQGGDSPLHF

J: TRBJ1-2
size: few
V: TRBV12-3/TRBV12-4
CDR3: CASSQLGQTYNYGYTF

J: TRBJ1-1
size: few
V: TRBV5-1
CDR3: CASSTYRPGNTEAFF

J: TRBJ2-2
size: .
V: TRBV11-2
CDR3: CASSRPEGASTGELFF

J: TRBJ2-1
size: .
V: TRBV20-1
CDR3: CSAGTSGGTDEQFF

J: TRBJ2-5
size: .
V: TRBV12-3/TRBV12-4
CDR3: CASSPPPGQGAHETQYF

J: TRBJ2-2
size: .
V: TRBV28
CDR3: CASSSPGGTGELFF

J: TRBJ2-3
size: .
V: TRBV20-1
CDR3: CSARTGTGTDTQYF

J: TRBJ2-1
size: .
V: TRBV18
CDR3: CASSPWIYEQFF

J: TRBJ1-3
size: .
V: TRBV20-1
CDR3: CSARTAGTGTNTIYF

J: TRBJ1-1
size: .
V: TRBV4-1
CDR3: CASSQVHRLNTEAFF